The rows below give T cell receptor beta chains drawn from one sample of a study of blood T cell repertoires in COVID-19. This table comes from immunoSEQ multiplex PCR, and its TCRdb copy is limited to in-frame clones, with some not included. The sample holds 200,000 to 250,000 clones, roughly 82% seen once. The sample taken for sequencing was peripheral blood. The source is a human donor in a cohort sampled during active COVID-19. The CDR3 runs from the conserved cysteine through the conserved F or W. D genes are given only for firm matches. Size is omitted from some rows. Given values are once, few, many or a class for expanded clones.

J gene | D gene | V gene | clone size | CDR3 DNA | CDR3 protein
TRBJ1-6 | NA | TRBV27 | NA | TGTGCCAGCAGTCTCGCCAGGGATACGAGTGCACCCCTCCACTTT | CASSLARDTSAPLHF
TRBJ2-5 | NA | TRBV7-7 | many | TGTGCCAGCAGCCCCGTAGGCAGGGTCCTCGAGACCCAGTACTTC | CASSPVGRVLETQYF
TRBJ2-7 | NA | TRBV2 | once | TGTGCCAGCAGTCCCAGCCAGGGCGCCGACTACGAGCAGTACTTC | CASSPSQGADYEQYF
TRBJ2-1 | TRBD2 | TRBV19 | NA | TGTGCCAGTAGTATGGAGGGACTAGTCAATGAGCAGTTCTTC | CASSMEGLVNEQFF
TRBJ2-1 | TRBD2 | TRBV28 | NA | TGTGCCAGCAGTTTATCTACTAGCGGGAGAAATGAGCAGTTCTTC | CASSLSTSGRNEQFF
TRBJ2-5 | TRBD2 | TRBV27 | NA | TGTGCCAGCAGTTACCTTGAGCGGGAGTCCCAAGAGACCCAGTACTTC | CASSYLERESQETQYF
TRBJ1-2 | NA | TRBV9 | NA | TGTGCCAGCAGCCCGCAAAGGGGTGGCTACACCTTC | CASSPQRGGYTF
TRBJ2-7 | TRBD2 | TRBV7-9 | NA | TGTGCCAGCAGCTCCTGGGGTGGGAGGGCCTACGAGCAGTACTTC | CASSSWGGRAYEQYF
TRBJ2-1 | TRBD2 | TRBV5-1 | NA | TGCGCCAGCAGCACTGTAGCGGGCTCGTACAATGAGCAGTTCTTC | CASSTVAGSYNEQFF
TRBJ2-3 | TRBD2 | TRBV10-1 | NA | TGCGCCAGCAGTGAATGGACTAGCGGGAAAACAGATACGCAGTATTTT | CASSEWTSGKTDTQYF
TRBJ2-1 | TRBD2 | TRBV27 | few | TGTGCCAGCAGTTTAACTCGACTAGCGGCTTCTAACAATGAGCAGTTCTTC | CASSLTRLAASNNEQFF
TRBJ1-2 | NA | TRBV18 | NA | TGTGCCAGCTCACCTGGGTATCGGGATGGCTACACCTTC | CASSPGYRDGYTF
TRBJ2-4 | TRBD1 | TRBV18 | NA | TGTGCCAGCTCACCGGGACAGGGTACCAAAAACATTCAGTACTTC | CASSPGQGTKNIQYF
TRBJ2-2 | NA | TRBV5-1 | NA | TGCGCCAGCAGGACAGCTAGCACCGGGGAGCTGTTTTTT | CASRTASTGELFF
TRBJ2-7 | TRBD2 | TRBV27 | few | TGTGCCAGCAGTGCACGTAGCGGGAGGATCACCTACGAGCAGTACTTC | CASSARSGRITYEQYF
TRBJ2-3 | TRBD1 | TRBV5-4 | NA | TGTGCCAGCAGCGACAGGGCCAGAACTGCAGATACGCAGTATTTT | CASSDRARTADTQYF
TRBJ2-5 | NA | TRBV25-1 | NA | TGTGCCAGCAGTGAGATGGGGGGAGAGACCCAGTACTTC | CASSEMGGETQYF
TRBJ2-5 | TRBD1 | TRBV27 | NA | TGTGCCAGCAGTTTCGGCGGACAGGCCCAAGAGACCCAGTACTTC | CASSFGGQAQETQYF
TRBJ2-1 | TRBD2 | TRBV6-2/TRBV6-3 | few | TGTGCCAGCAGTTCCCAACTAGCGGGGTCCTACAATGAGCAGTTCTTC | CASSSQLAGSYNEQFF
TRBJ2-7 | NA | TRBV5-4 | NA | TGTGCCAGCAGCCCCGGACAGTACTACGAGCAGTACTTC | CASSPGQYYEQYF
TRBJ2-2 | TRBD2 | TRBV20-1 | NA | TGCAGTGCTAGTGCCTTGGGCGGGAGGGGCGACACCGGGGAGCTGTTTTTT | CSASALGGRGDTGELFF
TRBJ1-2 | NA | TRBV5-1 | NA | TGCGCCAGCAGCTTGGATGTGAGCTTGTCATGGGGCTACACCTTC | CASSLDVSLSWGYTF
TRBJ1-4 | NA | TRBV7-9 | once | TGTGCCAGCAGCTTACGAAGGGGCGAAAAACTGTTTTTT | CASSLRRGEKLFF
TRBJ2-1 | TRBD2 | TRBV19 | NA | TGTGCCAGTAGTACGGTAGCGGGGCTTAGCTCCTACAATGAGCAGTTCTTC | CASSTVAGLSSYNEQFF
TRBJ2-5 | NA | TRBV5-8 | NA | TGTGCCAGCAGCTTGTTGGCGGGATACCAAGAGACCCAGTACTTC | CASSLLAGYQETQYF
TRBJ2-3 | TRBD2 | TRBV2 | NA | TGTGCCAGCAGTGAAGGCCAGCGGGACTGGAGCACAGATACGCAGTATTTT | CASSEGQRDWSTDTQYF
TRBJ2-4 | NA | TRBV28 | NA | TGTGCCAGCAGTTGGGGCCCAACATCCAAAAACATTCAGTACTTC | CASSWGPTSKNIQYF
TRBJ1-1 | NA | TRBV15 | NA | TGTGCCACCAGAGGGTGCGCGGGAGCAGAGGGGAACACTGAAGCTTTCTTT | CATRGCAGAEGNTEAFF
TRBJ1-2 | NA | TRBV28 | few | TGTGCCAGCAGCTCTCCCAGGACAGATCTTAGGGATGGCTACACCTTC | CASSSPRTDLRDGYTF
TRBJ1-1 | NA | TRBV7-2 | NA | TGTGCCAGCAGACCATCAGGGTTGACTGAAGCTTTCTTT | CASRPSGLTEAFF
TRBJ2-1 | TRBD2 | TRBV19 | NA | TGTGCCAGTAGTATCGCGGGAGTATTCAGTAATGAGCAGTTCTTC | CASSIAGVFSNEQFF
TRBJ2-1 | NA | TRBV18 | NA | TGTGCCAGCTCACCACGACAGGAAGACTACAATGAGCAGTTCTTC | CASSPRQEDYNEQFF
TRBJ2-7 | TRBD1 | TRBV5-1 | NA | TGCGCCAGCAGCAGGACAGGGGGCGTCACAGGGAACTACTACGAGCAGTACTTC | CASSRTGGVTGNYYEQYF
TRBJ1-2 | NA | TRBV15 | NA | TGTGCCACCAGCAGAGATTTGGGGGGCTATGGCTACACCTTC | CATSRDLGGYGYTF
TRBJ1-1 | NA | TRBV6-1 | NA | TGTGCCAGCAGTCAACTTTACTATCAGGCTTTCTTT | CASSQLYYQAFF
TRBJ2-4 | TRBD2 | TRBV11-1 | NA | TGTGCCAGCAGAGAAGGGACTAGCGGAAACATTCAGTACTTC | CASREGTSGNIQYF
TRBJ1-4 | NA | TRBV27 | NA | TGTGCCAGCAGTCCCCTCCTTCATAGCCCTAATGAAAAACTGTTTTTT | CASSPLLHSPNEKLFF
TRBJ2-7 | TRBD2 | TRBV5-1 | NA | TGCGCCAGCAGCCGGGGACTAGACGTCCTCGAGCAGTACTTC | CASSRGLDVLEQYF
TRBJ2-1 | NA | TRBV5-1 | NA | TGCGCCAGCAGCTGGGAGTTCGGAGGGGAAAATGAGCAGTTCTTC | CASSWEFGGENEQFF
TRBJ2-1 | NA | TRBV7-9 | NA | TGTGCCAGCAGCTTGGGCAGCCGCCACAACAATGAGCAGTTCTTC | CASSLGSRHNNEQFF
TRBJ2-5 | TRBD2 | TRBV7-2 | NA | TGTGCCAGCAGCCCGGGGACTAGCGGGAACTCGGAGACCCAGTACTTC | CASSPGTSGNSETQYF
TRBJ2-7 | NA | TRBV10-2 | NA | TGCGCCAGCAGTGAGTCGGGGGGACCCTACGAGCAGTACTTC | CASSESGGPYEQYF
TRBJ2-3 | NA | TRBV4-2 | NA | TGTGCCAGCAGCCGAGGACTTGAGGATACGCAGTATTTT | CASSRGLEDTQYF
TRBJ2-7 | TRBD1 | TRBV7-2 | NA | TGTGCCAGCAGCTTAGCGGGGGGGACAGGGGGCGATCCTACTTGGTACGAGCAGTACTTC | CASSLAGGTGGDPTWYEQYF
TRBJ1-5 | NA | TRBV12-5 | NA | TGTGCTAGTGGTGCTGGCGGGAGTAGCAATCAGCCCCAGCATTTT | CASGAGGSSNQPQHF
TRBJ2-1 | TRBD1 | TRBV24-1 | NA | TGTGCCACCGAAGAACAGGGGGAATCCTACAATGAGCAGTTCTTC | CATEEQGESYNEQFF
TRBJ1-5 | NA | TRBV6-6 | few | TGTGCCAGCAATGACAGGAGCAATCAGCCCCAGCATTTT | CASNDRSNQPQHF
TRBJ2-7 | TRBD2 | TRBV19 | NA | TGTGCCAGCGGGAGGGGGGCGGATGAGCAGTACTTC | CASGRGADEQYF
TRBJ1-3 | NA | TRBV16 | NA | TGTGCCAGCAGCCAAACAGTCTCTGGAAACACCATATATTTT | CASSQTVSGNTIYF
TRBJ2-5 | NA | TRBV5-8 | NA | TGTGCCAGCAGAGGAGGACGTCTCCAAGAGACCCAGTACTTC | CASRGGRLQETQYF
TRBJ2-7 | NA | TRBV28 | NA | TGTGCCAGCAGCCTAGAAGGTTACGAGCAGTACTTC | CASSLEGYEQYF
TRBJ1-6 | NA | TRBV4-1 | NA | TGCGCCAGCAGCCAGCTCAATCGACGGGGTCCCCTCCACTTT | CASSQLNRRGPLHF
TRBJ2-5 | TRBD1 | TRBV5-1 | few | TGCGCCAGCAGCATCGGGACAGGGAAAGAGACCCAGTACTTC | CASSIGTGKETQYF
TRBJ2-6 | TRBD1 | TRBV15 | NA | TGTGCCACCAGCGGTCAAACAGGGGCTCCTGGGGCCAACGTCCTGACTTTC | CATSGQTGAPGANVLTF
TRBJ1-5 | NA | TRBV19 | NA | TGTGCCAGTAGTATGGTGTCCAGGGCCGGTCAGCCCCAGCATTTT | CASSMVSRAGQPQHF